Listed below are T cell receptor beta chains from one sample, sequenced in a study of blood T cell repertoires in COVID-19. Measured with immunoSEQ multiplex PCR; TCRdb has only the in-frame clones, and not every one. This table holds fewer than 70,000 clones, roughly 89% found once. Material for sequencing was peripheral blood. The source is a man aged 50-59 years with active COVID-19. Each CDR3 is given with its conserved first and last residue.

TRBV7-9,TRBJ1-1,12,CASSVQGPAFPF
TRBV12-3/TRBV12-4,TRBJ2-1,13,CASSPRAYNEQFF
TRBV10-3,TRBJ1-2,15,CAISDGTGYGYGYTF
TRBV4-3,TRBJ1-5,14,CASSQEVGSQPQHF
TRBV4-2,TRBJ1-1,17,CASSQASQTVLNTEAFF
TRBV11-2,TRBJ1-5,13,CASSVTGNQPQHF
TRBV7-9,TRBJ1-2,15,CASSLVGGAIYGYTF
TRBV4-1,TRBJ2-5,17,CASSQEIGAAGEETQYF
TRBV29-1,TRBJ1-1,13,CSVVRPGRTEAFF
TRBV28,TRBJ2-7,14,CASSFYGQTYEQYF
TRBV10-3,TRBJ2-3,15,CAIRPPGVDTDTQYF
TRBV11-3,TRBJ1-5,18,CASSLDPGGPYSNQPQHF
TRBV11-2,TRBJ2-1,14,CASSLGTGRNEQFF
TRBV2,TRBJ2-7,14,CASSEAGGTYEQYF
TRBV7-2,TRBJ1-5,14,CASSRGQGFQPQHF
TRBV10-3,TRBJ2-7,15,CAISEFGTGPYEQYF
TRBV5-1,TRBJ1-6,15,CASSLGADYNSPLHF
TRBV3-1/TRBV3-2,TRBJ2-5,17,CASSQRRGLNSMETQYF
TRBV2,TRBJ2-1,13,CASSDGGINEQFF
TRBV4-3,TRBJ1-6,20,CASSQILPSRGSSYNSPLHF
TRBV2,TRBJ2-3,17,CASSFRGTGRSTDTQYF
TRBV30,TRBJ1-1,14,CALMAGQGGTEAFF